A selection of T cell receptor beta chains follows, all from one sample in a study of blood T cell repertoires in COVID-19. Method: immunoSEQ multiplex PCR; TCRdb's copy keeps in-frame clones and lacks some. The data contain roughly 360,000 clones, approximately 90% of them seen just once; the ten biggest clones take up roughly 0.97%. Sequenced: PBMCs or T cells enriched from blood (not recorded which). These receptors originate from a woman under 40 with acute COVID-19. The CDR3 runs from the conserved cysteine through the conserved F or W. Each record gives: CDR3 DNA, CDR3 protein, V gene, D gene, J gene, CDR3 length. D genes are given only for firm matches.

CDR3 DNA: TGCGCCAGCAGCTTAGGCGGGGGGGCAGTGGCTGACTACGAGCAGTACTTC
CDR3 protein: CASSLGGGAVADYEQYF
V gene: TRBV5-1
D gene: TRBD2
J gene: TRBJ2-7
CDR3 length: 17

CDR3 DNA: TGTGCCAGCAAAAATCCCTTTTCTATATCAGATACGCAGTATTTT
CDR3 protein: CASKNPFSISDTQYF
V gene: TRBV27
D gene: -
J gene: TRBJ2-3
CDR3 length: 15

CDR3 DNA: TGTGCCACCAGCAGGACTAGCGGGGGGGCCACAGATACGCAGTATTTT
CDR3 protein: CATSRTSGGATDTQYF
V gene: TRBV15
D gene: TRBD2
J gene: TRBJ2-3
CDR3 length: 16

CDR3 DNA: TGTGCCATCAGTGAACAGGGGGGGACAGATACGCAGTATTTT
CDR3 protein: CAISEQGGTDTQYF
V gene: TRBV10-3
D gene: -
J gene: TRBJ2-3
CDR3 length: 14

CDR3 DNA: TGCGCCAGCGCCCCCACTAGCCTAGAGACCCAGTACTTC
CDR3 protein: CASAPTSLETQYF
V gene: TRBV5-1
D gene: -
J gene: TRBJ2-5
CDR3 length: 13

CDR3 DNA: TGTGCCAGCAGCCAAGATAAGGGGGGGGTTACTGAAGCTTTCTTT
CDR3 protein: CASSQDKGGVTEAFF
V gene: TRBV4-2
D gene: -
J gene: TRBJ1-1
CDR3 length: 15

CDR3 DNA: TGTGCCAGCAGCGTCTATGGCTCTGGGGCCAACGTCCTGACTTTC
CDR3 protein: CASSVYGSGANVLTF
V gene: TRBV9
D gene: -
J gene: TRBJ2-6
CDR3 length: 15

CDR3 DNA: TGTGCCAGCAGTTACTCGGGACATTGGGTATCAGATACGCAGTATTTT
CDR3 protein: CASSYSGHWVSDTQYF
V gene: TRBV6-2/TRBV6-3
D gene: -
J gene: TRBJ2-3
CDR3 length: 16

CDR3 DNA: TGTGCCAGCAGCGGAAACAGGGGTAACAATGAGCAGTTCTTC
CDR3 protein: CASSGNRGNNEQFF
V gene: TRBV9
D gene: TRBD1
J gene: TRBJ2-1
CDR3 length: 14

CDR3 DNA: TGCGCCAGCAGCTTGGCCACATCGGCGGGGGGCACCGATACGCAGTATTTT
CDR3 protein: CASSLATSAGGTDTQYF
V gene: TRBV5-1
D gene: TRBD2
J gene: TRBJ2-3
CDR3 length: 17

CDR3 DNA: TGTGCCTGGACCTATATCCAGGGTAAGGCTTTCTTT
CDR3 protein: CAWTYIQGKAFF
V gene: TRBV30
D gene: -
J gene: TRBJ1-1
CDR3 length: 12

CDR3 DNA: TGTGCCACCAGTTCGACAGGGGGCTCCTACGAGCAGTACTTC
CDR3 protein: CATSSTGGSYEQYF
V gene: TRBV24-1
D gene: TRBD1
J gene: TRBJ2-7
CDR3 length: 14

CDR3 DNA: TGTGCCAGCAGCGTTTTCGGGACAGGGGTGTGGTCTGAAGCTTTCTTT
CDR3 protein: CASSVFGTGVWSEAFF
V gene: TRBV9
D gene: TRBD1
J gene: TRBJ1-1
CDR3 length: 16

CDR3 DNA: TGTGCCAGCAGTCCACAGGTTAACTATGGCTACACCTTC
CDR3 protein: CASSPQVNYGYTF
V gene: TRBV12-3/TRBV12-4
D gene: -
J gene: TRBJ1-2
CDR3 length: 13

CDR3 DNA: TGCGCCAGCAGCCAGGCCGGACAGGGTGATAACTATGGCTACACCTTC
CDR3 protein: CASSQAGQGDNYGYTF
V gene: TRBV4-1
D gene: TRBD1
J gene: TRBJ1-2
CDR3 length: 16

CDR3 DNA: TGTGCCAGCAGCTTGAGTGGGTCGAGGCGGTACACAGATACGCAGTATTTT
CDR3 protein: CASSLSGSRRYTDTQYF
V gene: TRBV5-4
D gene: -
J gene: TRBJ2-3
CDR3 length: 17